Listed here are 25 T cell receptor beta chains from one sample, sequenced in a study of blood T cell repertoires in COVID-19. Assay: immunoSEQ multiplex PCR; the TCRdb copy retains only in-frame clones and omits some. The top ten hold over 1% of the sample, which has about 270,000 clones, 70% to 90% seen once. The sample consisted of PBMCs or T cells enriched from blood (not recorded which). Receptor source: a woman aged 40-49 years with acute COVID-19.

The rearrangement uses TRBV11-3 and TRBJ2-1; 9 bases are shared with TRBD1. The CDR3 consists of 15 residues. Trimming removed 6 bases from V and 7 bases from J; junction bases left unmatched: 10. The germline gives CDR1 SGHNT, CDR2 YENEEA. This CDR3 is CASSPMGQGGNEQFF. The CDR3 bases are TGTGCCAGCAGTCCGATGGGACAGGGCGGGAATGAGCAGTTCTTC.

The chain links TRBV5-4 to TRBJ1-2; 7 positions agree with TRBD1. In germline, CDR1 is SGHNT, CDR2 YYREEE (reference sequence). J gave up 3 bases and V 0 bases, and 5 bases lay outside the gene matches. This CDR3 spans 15 amino acids. The CDR3 loop is CASSLAGGADYGYTF. CDR3 bases: TGTGCCAGCAGCTTGGCAGGGGGAGCCGACTATGGCTACACCTTC.

The chain has TRBV5-1 and TRBJ1-2, with D unresolved. This CDR3 comprises 12 residues. V gave up 0 bases and J gave up 8 bases, with 8 bases separating them. Germline assignment: CDR1 SGHRS and CDR2 YFSETQ. In DNA form, the CDR3 reads TGCGCCAGCAGCTTGGGGCTGAAGGGCTACACCTTC. Protein product: CASSLGLKGYTF.

This chain joins TRBV5-4 and TRBJ2-2; TRBD2 matches 12 bases. Germline CDR1 reads SGHNT; CDR2 reads YYREEE (reference sequence). V lost 3 bases, J lost 5 bases, and 2 bases stayed unmatched. The CDR3 consists of 15 residues. CDR3 nucleotide sequence: TGTGCCAGCAGCTCCGGACTAGCGGGAACCGGGGAGCTGTTTTTT. This translates into CASSSGLAGTGELFF.

The gene calls are TRBV5-1 and TRBJ1-2; D is unresolved. Germline CDR1 and CDR2: SGHRS and YFSETQ. The CDR3 loop spans 16 amino acids. V was cut by 4 bases and J by 3 bases, with 19 bases left in between. The CDR3 sequence is CASSPNLVSADYGYTF. DNA for the CDR3: TGCGCCAGCAGCCCCAACTTGGTTTCGGCGGACTATGGCTACACCTTC.

This chain uses TRBV5-6 with TRBJ1-4; D might be TRBD1 (6 bases). The CDR3 runs to 15 residues. The germline V and J ends were trimmed by 4 bases and 8 bases, with 18 bases remaining between them. CDR1 and CDR2 from the germline V gene are SGHDT and YYEEEE. CDR3 nucleotides: TGTGCCAGCAGCCGCGCCGGGGGCGGGGGCGAAAAACTGTTTTTT. Its protein product is CASSRAGGGGEKLFF.

The chain is built from TRBV5-4 and TRBJ1-1, with TRBD1 identical over 7 bases. The CDR3 is made up of 16 amino acids. V shed 3 bases and J 7 bases; nucleotides not matched to a gene: 15. Germline values: CDR1 SGHNT, CDR2 YYREEE (reference sequence). The CDR3 DNA follows: TGTGCCAGCAGCTCCGACACACAGGGGACGGTGGGTGAAGCTTTCTTT. It yields the protein CASSSDTQGTVGEAFF.

This chain's CDR3 is CASSYDSNYGYTF. In nucleotides, the CDR3 is TGTGCCAGCAGCTACGATAGTAACTATGGCTACACCTTC. The chain uses TRBV7-3 and TRBJ1-2; D unresolved. V was pared by 4 bases and J by 1 base, with 7 bases between. Germline-derived CDR1 and CDR2 are SGHTA and FQGTGA. The CDR3 totals 13 residues.

The rearrangement links TRBV9 to TRBJ1-5; 7 bases are a match to TRBD1. The CDR3 is 15 residues long. Trimming removed 0 bases from V and 3 bases from J; junction bases left unmatched: 3. The germline CDR1 and CDR2 sequences are SGDLS and YYNGEE. The CDR3 loop is CASSVAGQANQPQHF. For the CDR3, the DNA is TGTGCCAGCAGCGTAGCCGGACAGGCCAATCAGCCCCAGCATTTT.

The CDR3 nucleotides read TGTGCCAGCAGGCAGGGGGGTAGGGAGCTGTTTTTT. It is translated as CASRQGGRELFF. This chain links TRBV28 with TRBJ2-2; tentative D call: TRBD1 (7 bases). This CDR3 has 12 amino acids. The ends were cut back, 6 bases at V and 9 bases at J, with 11 bases in the middle. Germline CDR1 MDHEN, CDR2 SYDVKM.

This chain joins TRBV6-5 and TRBJ2-7; 9 bases align to TRBD1. V gave up 5 bases and J gave up 7 bases; unmatched junction bases: 6. In germline, CDR1 is MNHEY, CDR2 SVGAGI. The length of the CDR3 is 13 residues. CDR3 in amino acids: CASSKTGTGEQYF. The CDR3 DNA is TGTGCCAGCAGTAAAACAGGGACAGGGGAGCAGTACTTC.

This sequence joins TRBV9 and TRBJ2-3; 9 bases are shared with TRBD2. V gave up 0 bases and J gave up 10 bases; unmatched junction bases: 12. The CDR3 runs to 16 residues. Germline V gene lookup returns CDR1 SGDLS and CDR2 YYNGEE. The CDR3 nucleotides are TGTGCCAGCAGCGTAGCTGGCGGGAGGGCCGGGTCCGCGCAGTATTTT. It encodes CASSVAGGRAGSAQYF.

The rearrangement joins TRBV6-5 to TRBJ1-5, with no clear D. Per germline, CDR1 MNHEY and CDR2 SVGAGI. The V end lost 6 bases, the J end lost 6 bases, and 15 bases lay between the germline ends. This CDR3 has 14 amino acids. CDR3 in amino acids: CASRRDLDPQPQHF. The CDR3 coding sequence is TGTGCCAGCAGGCGCGACCTAGATCCTCAGCCCCAGCATTTT.

The chain couples TRBV12-3 or TRBV12-4 to TRBJ2-5; D ambiguous. V gave up 1 base and J gave up 7 bases, with 10 bases separating them. The CDR3 runs to 13 residues. The CDR3 DNA is TGTGCCAGCAGTTTAGGTTCTGAGGCGACCCAGTACTTC. Amino acid sequence: CASSLGSEATQYF.

V and J are TRBV3-1 (or the pseudogene TRBV3-2) and TRBJ1-1, with D hard to call. Germline V CDR1 and CDR2: LGHDT, YNNKEL (reference sequence). CDR3 length: 12 residues. V was cut by 5 bases and J by 3 bases, with 7 bases left in between. CDR3 sequence: CASSYRDTEAFF. The CDR3 bases are TGTGCCAGCAGCTACCGGGACACTGAAGCTTTCTTT.

The chain joins TRBV12-5 to TRBJ2-1, with D perhaps TRBD1 (6 bases). The CDR3 sequence is 14 residues long. V was clipped by 5 bases and J by 9 bases, with 17 bases between them. Germline V gives CDR1 LGHNT, CDR2 FRNRAP. DNA of the CDR3: TGTGCTAGTGGTCTCGGACAGACACCCGGTGAGCAGTTCTTC. Protein product: CASGLGQTPGEQFF.

The chain uses TRBV5-1 and TRBJ2-1; 8 nucleotides line up with TRBD1. This CDR3 is 14 amino acids long. J lost 4 bases, V lost 4 bases, and 4 bases had no gene match. Germline V CDR1 and CDR2: SGHRS, YFSETQ. The CDR3 sequence: CASSPWDRYNEQFF. The CDR3 coding sequence is TGCGCCAGCAGCCCCTGGGACAGGTACAATGAGCAGTTCTTC.

This chain joins TRBV19 and TRBJ1-5; the match to TRBD1 covers 11 bases. The ends lost 3 bases at V and 4 bases at J; junction bases unmatched: 5. This CDR3 has 16 residues. Germline CDR1 LNHDA, CDR2 SQIVND (reference sequence). CDR3 region: CASSILGTGGNQPQHF. For the CDR3, the DNA is TGTGCCAGTAGTATTTTGGGGACAGGGGGGAATCAGCCCCAGCATTTT. Full variable domain (missing parts from reference TRBV19 and TRBJ1-5): DGGITQSPKYLFRKEGQNVTLSCEQNLNHDAMYWYRQDPGQGLRLIYYSQIVNDFQKGDIAEGYSVSREKKESFPLTVTSAQKNPTAFYLCASSILGTGGNQPQHFGDGTRLSIL.

The chain employs TRBV28 and TRBJ1-4; D perhaps matches TRBD1 (5 bases). Germline CDR1 reads MDHEN; CDR2 reads SYDVKM. The CDR3 is 14 residues long. Trimming took 6 bases from V and 8 from J, leaving 16 bases between them. For the CDR3, the DNA is TGTGCCAGCAGCCCGGGACCGGGGGTGGAAAAACTGTTTTTT. Translated: CASSPGPGVEKLFF.

This sequence joins TRBV27 and TRBJ2-2, with TRBD2 identical over 11 bases. CDR3 length: 16 amino acids. Germline V CDR1 and CDR2: MNHEY, SMNVEV (reference sequence). The V gene end was trimmed by 6 bases and the J gene end by 2 bases; junction bases not matched to a gene: 5. The CDR3 DNA reads as TGTGCCAGCAGCCCGGGACTAGCGGTAAACACCGGGGAGCTGTTTTTT. As protein: CASSPGLAVNTGELFF.

The J gene is TRBJ1-5, the V gene TRBV3-1 (or the pseudogene TRBV3-2); D gene unclear. This CDR3 has 16 amino acids. The germline gives CDR1 LGHDT, CDR2 YNNKEL (reference sequence). The V gene lost 1 base and the J gene lost 5 bases, with 15 bases spanning the gap. CDR3 amino acids: CASSQGGVVTHQPQHF. Here the CDR3 DNA reads TGTGCCAGCAGCCAAGGGGGAGTTGTGACTCATCAGCCCCAGCATTTT.

In its sample, this clone was seen a few times. The rearrangement uses TRBV5-1 and TRBJ1-5; 7 bases match TRBD1. The V gene's germline CDR1 is SGHRS and CDR2 YFSETQ. This CDR3 is 14 amino acids long. The junction had 6 bases not matched to a gene; V was cut back by 4 bases and J by 5 bases. CDR3 in DNA: TGCGCCAGCAGCGATCAGGGGGGAGATCAGCCCCAGCATTTT. It specifies CASSDQGGDQPQHF.

There are a few counts of this clone. Here the CDR3 DNA reads TGCGCCAGCAGCTGGATCGGGGGGAACACCGGGGAGCTGTTTTTT. This translates into CASSWIGGNTGELFF. V gene TRBV5-1 combines with J gene TRBJ2-2; possible D gene TRBD2, 6 bases. Germline CDR1 SGHRS, CDR2 YFSETQ. CDR3 length: 15 amino acids. The V gene lost 3 bases and the J gene lost 1 base, with 10 bases spanning the gap.

This chain links TRBV7-8 with TRBJ2-3; TRBD2 agrees at 9 bases. The CDR3 is made up of 15 amino acids. In germline, CDR1 is SGHVS, CDR2 FQNEAQ. The junction had 2 bases not matched to a gene; V was cut back by 3 bases and J by 1 base. The CDR3: CASSFIAGGTDTQYF. For the CDR3, the DNA is TGTGCCAGCAGCTTTATAGCGGGAGGCACAGATACGCAGTATTTT.

CDR3 sequence reads: CASSRRDTSSGNTIYF. Here the CDR3 DNA reads TGTGCCAGTAGTAGAAGAGACACCAGCTCTGGAAACACCATATATTTT. V gene TRBV19 combines with J gene TRBJ1-3; unclear D gene. Germline V gives CDR1 LNHDA, CDR2 SQIVND (reference sequence). V lost 4 bases to trimming and J lost 0 bases, with 13 bases between them. CDR3 length: 16 amino acids.